This T cell receptor beta chain was sequenced during a study of shared clonotypes between healthy human individuals. As processed by the authors: Junction-only sequences without quality scores came from ImmunoSEQ, so filtering differed. Method: immunoSEQ multiplex PCR; TCRdb's copy keeps in-frame clones and lacks some. V, J and clone size reflect that table, while D and trimming were determined from the DNA. The sample lists a few million clones, 85% to 95% occurring once. Terminally differentiated effector memory CD45RA+ cells were excluded from the naive CD8 cells, which were CD45RO-negative and positively selected for CCR7. Study-level results: Depth was large, yet rarefaction showed that sorted-subset sequencing was incomplete.

The CDR3 is made up of 15 amino acids. Trimming left V 5 bases short and J 6 bases short, with 19 bases between. Germline CDR1 MDHEN, CDR2 SYDVKM. Concerning this clone: Its cognate antigen is unknown.

This sequence was found in a young man in good health. Some clones in this sample may be carry-over from other donors' samples. Sequencing was carried out using naive CD8+ T cells from PBMCs. The rearrangement uses TRBV28 and TRBJ1-2; tentatively, D is TRBD1 (5 bases). CDR3 amino acids: CASSTRWGRGNGYTF. The CDR3 DNA reads TGTGCCAGCAGTACCCGATGGGGGAGAGGTAATGGCTACACCTTC.